This record looks at one T cell receptor beta chain sequence and its context. V lost 3 bases, J lost 7 bases, and 15 bases stayed unmatched. The CDR3 has 18 residues. The germline V gene encodes CDR1 MDHEN and CDR2 SYDVKM. This sample is part of a study of human T cells and chemical hapten exposure. Study at large: A patient group, mainly female, showed alopecia areata, totalis or universalis.

Time point here: pre-sensitization, week 0. The treatment is: therapeutic diphenylcyclopropenone sensitization with weekly scalp DPC. TCRdb redid the calling of the RACE reads with MiXCR, one entry per CDR3 protein. This sample has 240,000 or so distinct CDR3 sequences; 7.5% to 10% occur once, and the top ten carry 2% to 3%. The receptor's source is a woman aged 40 to 55 with alopecia areata. Some clones in this sample may be carry-over from other donors' samples. The chain combines TRBV28 with TRBJ1-6, with TRBD1 matching over 7 bases. Sequenced here: whole blood, sampled in connection with sensitization to the hapten diphenylcyclopropenone (DPC). The DNA of the CDR3 is TGTGCCAGCAGTTTCCGACGGAAGACAGGGTTGAGGAATTCACCCCTCCACTTT. This sequence encodes CASSFRRKTGLRNSPLHF.